The present entry profiles one T cell receptor beta chain with its context. Its antigen is unknown. No per-base quality is available; no much larger clone lies one base away. Library creation used 5' RACE. The sequencing machine was an Illumina HiSeq 2500. A second PCR of about 6 to 11 cycles was performed with a sample-barcoded 5' primer and a J-beta primer mix. A template-switch 5' adaptor carrying 12 random nucleotides introduced a unique molecular identifier onto each TCR beta cDNA molecule. Each sample yielded at least 3 million CDR3-containing paired-end reads. First-strand cDNA was synthesized from all RNA with the Mint cDNA synthesis kit, primed by a TRBC-specific oligonucleotide. All cDNA was treated with uracil-DNA glycosylase and then went through a first 18-cycle PCR with the universal primers M1SS and BC2_uni_R. As for how the authors treated the data: For normalization, 1 million high-quality reads, each with a distinct molecular identifier, were randomly selected from each sample. Instead of being binned into consensus sequences, reads with shared molecular identifiers were discarded. MiTCR, with a Q25 quality threshold and the strictest error-elimination algorithm, was used for CDR3 identification, clonotype clustering and error correction. A nonparametric unseen species model with Euler transformation was used to estimate a lower bound on total TCR beta diversity. Clones were called with MiXCR by TCRdb after fastp trimmed the public reads at Q25, and only in-frame beta chains were retained. Each CDR3 protein gets just one entry, which takes the most common genes and DNA from the rows behind it. The V and J calls shown here were made by TCRdb, not taken from the authors' results. The sample includes about 1.8 million distinct CDR3 sequences, with roughly 49% observed a single time. The ten top clones hold about 2.1% of the sample.

Reading the germline V gene gives CDR1 SGHTA and CDR2 FQGNSA. The CDR3 contains 16 residues, cysteine and phenylalanine counted. The sequence is cut down to CDR3 DNA, 48 bases in frame from base 1. Cut back by 3 bases and 0 bases, the V and J ends lie 13 bases apart. The data are from a study of blood T cells in healthy people across ages (dated by TCRdb to the mid-2010s). Some background on the complete study: In model experiments, roughly one uniquely barcoded TCR beta cDNA molecule per two T cells was captured by template switching. To track age-related changes in TCR beta repertoire diversity, the study relied on deep sequencing normalized with unique cDNA molecular identifiers. Four age groups were formed from the donors: young (average approximately 15 years), middle-aged (just under 40), aged (62) and long-lived (more than 75). To avoid experimental bias, donors of different ages were randomly spread across the sequencing lanes. Two additional independent replicas of 1 million unique cDNA reads from the same blood draw were analyzed for two donors (one aged 18 to 30 and one aged 80 or older). The research as a whole found: A strong correlation was found between observed TCR beta diversity and the percentage of naive T cells measured by flow cytometry. Donor CMV infection status was unknown, potentially confounding age-related changes in expanded clonotypes. Compared with the aged group, more naive CD4+ T cells, fewer expanded clones and increased TCR diversity were shown by the long-lived group, suggesting age selection. Total diversity estimates from one million sequenced T cells were considered lower bounds and underestimates. As age increased, observed TCR beta diversity per million T cells dropped in a roughly linear way, and a significant reduction was already evident by age 40. Bulk unsorted PBMC profiling prevented conclusive comparison of naive and antigen-experienced compartments.

Systemically healthy Caucasian individuals from Russia, over 30 in total and aged about 6 to 100 years, were included as donors. Ten milliliters of peripheral blood were drawn from each donor into EDTA-treated Vacutainer tubes. PBMCs were isolated by Ficoll-Paque density-gradient centrifugation, with at least 6 million obtained per sample. Total RNA was extracted from PBMCs with Trizol reagent, with at least 5 micrograms obtained per sample. For every donor, flow cytometry on a PBMC aliquot measured the percentage of naive CD45RAhigh/CD27high T cells. In this chain, TRBV7-2 is recombined with TRBJ2-3; the D region possibly corresponds to TRBD2 (6 bases align). The TCR sequence derives from a middle-aged woman in good health. The sequencing input was blood. CDR3 region: CASSLERRGSTDTQYF. The nucleotides read TGTGCCAGCAGCTTGGAGCGGCGGGGTAGCACAGATACGCAGTATTTT.